This is a list of T cell receptor beta chains from one sample in a study of type 1 regulatory T cells. Their specific antigens are unknown. TCRdb independently ran MiXCR on the reads; one entry per CDR3 protein. The data show about 62,000 distinct CDR3 sequences, 62% seen once. Source material: cultured non-Tr1 T cells, either the whole culture or a sorted T cell fraction (not recorded which). These receptor sequences come from a human donor in good health. Both conserved end residues are part of each CDR3. A D gene is named only where the DNA matches it firmly. Some rows mark clone size as missing; the rest say once, few, many or name a class of expanded clone.

j_call v_call cdr3_length d_call clone_size cdr3_aa cdr3_nt
TRBJ1-2 TRBV20-1 14 TRBD1 few CSAPDRGANYGYTF TGCAGTGCCCCAGACAGGGGAGCTAACTATGGCTACACCTTC
TRBJ2-2 TRBV20-1 14 NA NA CSATVQGLAGELFF TGCAGTGCCACCGTACAGGGATTGGCCGGGGAGCTGTTTTTT
TRBJ2-1 TRBV5-1 15 TRBD2 NA CASRISGTNPNEQFF TGCGCCAGCAGGATTAGCGGGACCAACCCCAATGAGCAGTTCTTC
TRBJ2-7 TRBV7-2 13 NA medium-sized CASSPEGLGEQYF TGTGCCAGCAGCCCCGAAGGGCTGGGTGAGCAGTACTTC
TRBJ2-7 TRBV15 16 TRBD2 NA CATSRERAGGSYEQYF TGTGCCACCAGCAGAGAGCGAGCGGGAGGGTCCTACGAGCAGTACTTC
TRBJ1-2 TRBV24-1 13 NA NA CATSGITGSGYTF TGTGCCACCAGTGGTATTACAGGCTCTGGCTACACCTTC
TRBJ2-5 TRBV5-1 16 TRBD2 few CASSLAASGPQETQYF TGCGCCAGCAGCTTGGCGGCTAGCGGGCCGCAAGAGACCCAGTACTTC
TRBJ1-2 TRBV28 11 NA few CASRARDGYTF TGTGCCAGCAGGGCTAGGGATGGCTACACCTTC
TRBJ1-2 TRBV24-1 17 TRBD1 NA CATSWKPRDRGMDGYTF TGTGCCACCAGCTGGAAACCTCGGGACAGGGGTATGGATGGCTACACCTTC
TRBJ1-4 TRBV5-4 16 TRBD1 NA CASSHWRGQGNEKLFF TGTGCCAGCAGCCACTGGCGGGGACAGGGAAATGAAAAACTGTTTTTT
TRBJ1-6 TRBV20-1 17 TRBD1 NA CIARDRGQANYNSPLHF TGCATTGCTAGAGATAGGGGACAGGCGAACTATAATTCACCCCTCCACTTT
TRBJ2-7 TRBV7-9 14 NA NA CASSLAGGRDEPYF TGTGCCAGCAGCTTGGCCGGGGGTAGGGACGAGCCGTACTTC
TRBJ1-5 TRBV19 16 TRBD1 few CASRRLWDRVKQPQHF TGTGCCAGTAGACGCCTTTGGGACAGGGTTAAACAGCCCCAGCATTTT
TRBJ2-2 TRBV20-1 13 NA NA CSALQGPSGELFF TGCAGTGCTTTACAGGGACCTTCCGGGGAGCTGTTTTTT
TRBJ1-6 TRBV5-1 16 NA medium-sized CASSLRGTERDSPLHF TGCGCCAGCAGCTTGAGGGGGACGGAACGTGATTCACCCCTCCACTTT
TRBJ2-2 TRBV7-8 15 TRBD2 few CASSTLAGGFGELFF TGTGCCAGCAGCACACTAGCGGGAGGGTTCGGGGAGCTGTTTTTT
TRBJ2-3 TRBV12-3/TRBV12-4 14 NA once CASSRPDFTDTQYF TGTGCCAGCAGTCGTCCGGACTTCACAGATACGCAGTATTTT
TRBJ2-7 TRBV11-2 15 TRBD1 NA CASTLQGPSVYEQYF TGTGCCAGCACCTTACAGGGGCCCTCCGTGTACGAGCAGTACTTC
TRBJ1-2 TRBV11-2 14 TRBD1 NA CASSLTGNSFGYTF TGTGCCAGCAGCTTGACAGGGAATTCGTTTGGCTACACCTTC
TRBJ1-6 TRBV4-1 16 NA NA CASSQDQDLGGSPLHF TGCGCCAGCAGCCAAGACCAGGACCTCGGGGGGTCACCCCTCCACTTT
TRBJ2-3 TRBV20-1 13 NA NA CSASVSRTDTQYF TGCAGTGCTAGTGTTTCGCGCACAGATACGCAGTATTTT
TRBJ2-2 TRBV20-1 16 NA NA CSAITEQTNVPGELFF TGCAGTGCTATTACAGAACAGACGAACGTACCCGGGGAGCTGTTTTTT
TRBJ1-1 TRBV20-1 15 TRBD1 NA CSARDQTGGNTEAFF TGCAGTGCTAGAGATCAAACAGGGGGGAACACTGAAGCTTTCTTT
TRBJ2-7 TRBV20-1 14 TRBD2 few CSAEPSGLPYEQYF TGCAGTGCGGAGCCTAGCGGGTTGCCCTACGAGCAGTACTTC
TRBJ1-1 TRBV5-1 14 NA NA CASSPGGQLTEAFF TGCGCCAGCAGCCCGGGTGGGCAGCTCACTGAAGCTTTCTTT
TRBJ2-7 TRBV7-2 14 NA NA CASSLARAVYEQYF TGTGCCAGCAGCTTAGCGCGGGCAGTCTACGAGCAGTACTTC
TRBJ2-1 TRBV4-1 15 NA few CASSQDRFEHNEQFF TGCGCCAGCAGCCAAGATCGATTTGAGCACAATGAGCAGTTCTTC
TRBJ2-1 TRBV5-1 13 TRBD2 NA CASSLGSGGPQFF TGCGCCAGCAGCTTGGGAAGCGGGGGGCCTCAGTTCTTC
TRBJ2-7 TRBV4-2 18 TRBD2 few CASSQRAGTSGGFYEQYF TGTGCCAGCAGCCAAAGGGCCGGGACTAGCGGGGGATTCTACGAGCAGTACTTC
TRBJ2-2 TRBV5-1 15 NA few CASSLPSAVTGELFF TGCGCCAGCAGCCTCCCCTCCGCCGTCACCGGGGAGCTGTTTTTT
TRBJ2-1 TRBV5-4 15 TRBD1 NA CASSLPGTAYNEQFF TGTGCCAGCAGCTTACCCGGGACAGCGTACAATGAGCAGTTCTTC
TRBJ2-7 TRBV20-1 14 NA few CSAPGGGYPYEQYF TGCAGTGCCCCAGGCGGCGGTTACCCCTACGAGCAGTACTTC
TRBJ2-5 TRBV9 17 TRBD1 few CASSVLPGQGVGETQYF TGTGCCAGCAGCGTTCTTCCCGGACAGGGGGTTGGAGAGACCCAGTACTTC
TRBJ2-1 TRBV7-3 15 TRBD2 NA CASSFSGRGPSEQFF TGTGCCAGCAGCTTTAGCGGGAGGGGCCCCAGTGAGCAGTTCTTC